The count of the clone carrying this T cell receptor (beta chain) is one. Its matching antigen is unknown. The data derive from a study of vaccination effects on CD4 cells after COVID-19. Trimming removed 2 bases from V and 6 bases from J, with 9 bases in between. There are 14 residues in the CDR3. Germline V gene sequence: CDR1 SGHRS, CDR2 YFSETQ. Findings and limits, study-wide: A shortage of convalescent patients and an absence of early post-infection timepoints characterized the study. Marked clonal contraction was seen late after vaccination (in both infection- and vaccine-induced clones).

Antigen-specific CD4+ T cells were first expanded with viral peptide pools by the ViraFEST assay and only then sequenced. Researchers isolated CD4+ T cells once approximately eleven days of culture had elapsed. It was two doses of either the BNT162b2 or mRNA-1273 vaccine that participants received. After 1.8 million or so PBMC were placed in each well, they were cultured with 10 IU/ml IL-2 and roughly 10 ug/ml peptides. Researchers swapped half the medium for IL-2 medium on both days 3 and 7. Only in-frame clones appear in the TCRdb table, and some are missing; sequencing was by immunoSEQ multiplex PCR. Seen here are approximately 16,000 clones, more than 60% observed once, and the top ten hold about 23%.

This chain uses TRBV5-1 with TRBJ1-6, with D hard to call. The sequences come from CD4+ T cells from PBMCs cultured with HCoV-NL63 spike peptides, collected after COVID-19 vaccination. The sequence was obtained from a human donor who received a COVID-19 vaccine. CDR3 nucleotide sequence: TGCGCCAGCAGCTTCAGGACGGTTAATTCACCCCTCCACTTT. Translation gives CASSFRTVNSPLHF.